This entry lists 15 T cell receptor beta chains sequenced from one sample in a study of blood T cell repertoires in COVID-19. The method was immunoSEQ multiplex PCR; TCRdb's version includes in-frame clones alone and lacks a portion of them. The sample records about 140,000 clones, approximately 84% being singletons. Sample: PBMCs or T cells enriched from blood (not recorded which). The receptors shown here come from a man in his forties with acute COVID-19.

This rearrangement joins TRBV2 to TRBJ2-3; 13 nucleotides agree with TRBD2. Germline V gene data show CDR1 as SNHLY and CDR2 as FYNNEI. The CDR3 spans 18 residues. V shed 6 bases and J 2 bases; nucleotides not matched to a gene: 11. CDR3 protein: CASSFGGGLAGITDTQYF. CDR3 DNA: TGTGCCAGCAGCTTCGGAGGGGGACTAGCGGGAATCACAGATACGCAGTATTTT.

The gene calls are TRBV10-2 and TRBJ2-7; 12 positions match TRBD2. V shed 7 bases, J shed 4 bases, and the junction held 5 bases outside the gene matches. This CDR3 contains 14 residues. Germline CDR1 WSHSY, CDR2 SAAADI. The CDR3 region has the DNA TGCGCCAGCACCGGACTAGCGGGATCGTACGAGCAGTACTTC. It specifies CASTGLAGSYEQYF.

The genes are TRBV27 and TRBJ2-3; a possible D gene is TRBD1 (5 bases). This CDR3 contains 16 residues. Looked up from germline, CDR1 is MNHEY and CDR2 is SMNVEV (reference sequence). The V and J ends lost 3 bases and 2 bases respectively, with 15 bases between them. CDR3 loop: CASSFQGRSLTDTQYF. The CDR3 nucleotides are TGTGCCAGCAGTTTTCAGGGAAGGTCCCTCACAGATACGCAGTATTTT.

This chain joins TRBV7-2 and TRBJ2-1; D may be TRBD1 (5 bases). CDR1 is SGHTA and CDR2 is FQGNSA in the germline V gene. Trimming stripped 5 bases from V and 6 bases from J, with 14 bases between. The CDR3 extends over 14 amino acids. The DNA of the CDR3 is TGTGCCAGCAGCCAGCTGTATAGGGGCAATGAGCAGTTCTTC. Its translation: CASSQLYRGNEQFF.

The chain has TRBV12-3 or TRBV12-4 and TRBJ2-3, with 10 positions matching TRBD1. V gave up 5 bases and J gave up 8 bases; unmatched junction bases: 4. This CDR3 is built from 13 residues. The CDR3 loop reads CASSPGTGVTQYF. The CDR3 bases are TGTGCCAGCAGTCCAGGGACAGGGGTTACGCAGTATTTT.

This clone was found a few times. This chain joins TRBV4-1 and TRBJ2-2, with a weak D call TRBD1 (6 bases). Trimming took 8 bases from V and 1 from J, leaving 20 bases between them. CDR1 is MGHRA and CDR2 is YSYEKL in the germline V gene. This CDR3 has 17 residues. CDR3 DNA sequence: TGCGCCAGCTACGGACAGAATTTTTTGGGGAACACCGGGGAGCTGTTTTTT. This codes for CASYGQNFLGNTGELFF.

V and J are TRBV2 and TRBJ2-2; D not resolved. Germline assignment: CDR1 SNHLY and CDR2 FYNNEI. This CDR3 contains 15 residues. Deletions cut 7 bases from V and 1 base from J, with 13 bases between. In nucleotides, the CDR3 is TGTGCCAGCACTATGGAGAATCTGAACACCGGGGAGCTGTTTTTT. Its translation: CASTMENLNTGELFF.

The table lists this clone with a count of one. V usage is TRBV27 and J usage is TRBJ2-1; perhaps TRBD1 as D (7 bases). V shed 3 bases and J shed 10 bases, with 19 bases lying between them. The CDR3 is 15 amino acids. From germline, CDR1 is MNHEY and CDR2 SMNVEV (reference sequence). The CDR3 DNA follows: TGTGCCAGCAGTTTGGAGGGCTATCAGGGGGGCGAGCAGTTCTTC. It codes for CASSLEGYQGGEQFF.

V gene TRBV2 combines with J gene TRBJ2-1, with 9 bases lining up with TRBD2. Germline CDR1 reads SNHLY; CDR2 reads FYNNEI. V was pared by 8 bases and J by 8 bases, with 4 bases of the junction left unmatched. The CDR3 is made up of 12 amino acids. DNA of the CDR3: TGTGCCAGCTCCGGGACTAGCTATGAGCAGTTCTTC. This encodes CASSGTSYEQFF.

In nucleotides, the CDR3 is TGTGCCAGCAGCTTCGGACTAGCGGACAATGAGCAGTTCTTC. This translates into CASSFGLADNEQFF. V is TRBV11-3 and J is TRBJ2-1; 10 positions match TRBD2. This CDR3 comprises 14 residues. Unmatched junction bases numbered 1, after V lost 3 bases and J lost 5 bases. Germline CDR1 is SGHNT and CDR2 is YENEEA. Drawing the rest from reference TRBV11-3 and TRBJ2-1, the complete variable domain is EAGVVQSPRYKIIEKKQPVAFWCNPISGHNTLYWYLQNLGQGPELLIRYENEEAVDDSQLPKDRFSAERLKGVDSTLKIQPAELGDSAVYLCASSFGLADNEQFFGPGTRLTVL.

The rearrangement links TRBV19 to TRBJ1-4, with D perhaps TRBD1 (6 bases). CDR1 is LNHDA, CDR2 SQIVND, per germline (reference sequence). The CDR3 extends over 11 amino acids. V was shortened by 4 bases and J by 11 bases, with 8 bases between the two germline ends. The DNA for the CDR3 is TGTGCCAGTAGTACAGGGGACAAACTGTTTTTT. Protein sequence: CASSTGDKLFF. The full variable domain, rest sourced from reference TRBV19 and TRBJ1-4, is DGGITQSPKYLFRKEGQNVTLSCEQNLNHDAMYWYRQDPGQGLRLIYYSQIVNDFQKGDIAEGYSVSREKKESFPLTVTSAQKNPTAFYLCASSTGDKLFFGSGTQLSVL.

The chain joins TRBV28 to TRBJ1-2, with a possible D match to TRBD1 (5 bases). Trimming cost V 8 bases and J 3 bases, with 13 bases left between them. This CDR3 spans 13 amino acids. Germline V gene sequence: CDR1 MDHEN, CDR2 SYDVKM. The chain's CDR3 is CASGRGTYYGYTF. The CDR3 DNA is TGTGCCAGCGGGCGGGGCACTTACTATGGCTACACCTTC.

This chain uses TRBV5-6 with TRBJ2-1; TRBD2 aligns across 16 bases. CDR1 and CDR2 from the germline V gene are SGHDT and YYEEEE. This CDR3 spans 18 amino acids. V gave up 2 bases and J gave up 5 bases; unmatched junction bases: 7. The CDR3, as DNA: TGTGCCAGCAGCTTTCCGGGACTAGCGGGGGGGCCAAACAATGAGCAGTTCTTC. It encodes CASSFPGLAGGPNNEQFF. The complete variable domain, with remaining parts taken from reference TRBV5-6 and TRBJ2-1, reads DAGVTQSPTHLIKTRGQQVTLRCSPKSGHDTVSWYQQALGQGPQFIFQYYEEEERQRGNFPDRFSGHQFPNYSSELNVNALLLGDSALYLCASSFPGLAGGPNNEQFFGPGTRLTVL.

This rearrangement joins TRBV19 to TRBJ1-2; the D is unclear. CDR3 size: 13 residues. The germline gives CDR1 LNHDA, CDR2 SQIVND (reference sequence). V shed 5 bases and J shed 5 bases, with 12 bases lying between them. CDR3 sequence reads: CASSPGALYGYTF. CDR3 sequence (DNA): TGTGCCAGTAGTCCCGGTGCTTTATATGGCTACACCTTC.

This clone was picked up one time. This chain connects TRBV10-2 to TRBJ2-2; 7 bases are a match to TRBD1. Trimming removed 6 bases from V and 2 bases from J; junction bases left unmatched: 6. The CDR3 has 15 residues. Germline V gene data show CDR1 as WSHSY and CDR2 as SAAADI. CDR3 in amino acids: CASRRDRLNTGELFF. CDR3 bases: TGCGCCAGCAGGAGGGACAGATTAAACACCGGGGAGCTGTTTTTT.